Each of the 15 T cell receptor beta chains below was sequenced from the same sample in a study of CD8 T cells in ankylosing spondylitis. Whole-study findings and limits: Ankylosing spondylitis blood appeared to be characterized by a TCR beta motif of about 8 highly homologous variants.

These TCRs' antigens remain unknown. TCRdb re-called the 5' RACE reads through MiXCR, storing one row per CDR3 protein. The table has 700,000 to 1,000,000 distinct CDR3 sequences, 12% seen once. Sequencing was performed on blood, either unsorted or a sorted T cell fraction (not recorded which). The receptors were gathered from a male donor with ankylosing spondylitis.

Ten or more counts support this clonotype. V usage is TRBV3-1 and J usage is TRBJ1-3; D is possibly TRBD1 (5 bases). The V gene's germline CDR1 is LGHDT and CDR2 YNNKEL (reference sequence). With 6 bases removed from V and 7 bases from J, the gap between germline ends came to 13 bases. This CDR3 is built from 13 residues. DNA of the CDR3: TGTGCCAGCAGGGACAAGTCTGCCAACACCATATATTTT. Amino acids: CASRDKSANTIYF.

This clonotype appeared many times. V usage is TRBV20-1 and J usage is TRBJ2-3, with 11 bases identical to TRBD2. The CDR3 sequence is 16 residues long. The V and J ends lost 3 bases and 9 bases, in that order; junction bases with no gene match: 14. Per germline, CDR1 DFQATT and CDR2 SNEGSKA (reference sequence). CDR3 amino acids: CSASPFGLAGGDTQYF. CDR3 coding DNA: TGCAGTGCTAGTCCCTTTGGGCTAGCGGGAGGAGACACGCAGTATTTT.

This clonotype appeared a few times. The CDR3 is CASSRPGWNIQYF. The CDR3 DNA reads as TGTGCCAGCAGCCGCCCGGGTTGGAACATTCAGTACTTC. The chain joins TRBV7-2 to TRBJ2-4; D unresolved. V lost 5 bases and J 7 bases, leaving 12 bases between the germline ends. This CDR3 contains 13 residues. Germline values: CDR1 SGHTA, CDR2 FQGNSA. The full variable domain, with the rest looked up from reference TRBV7-2 and TRBJ2-4, is GAGVSQSPSNKVTEKGKDVELRCDPISGHTALYWYRQSLGQGLEFLIYFQGNSAPDKSGLPSDRFSAERTGGSVSTLTIQRTQQEDSAVYLCASSRPGWNIQYFGAGTRLSVL.

The CDR3 DNA follows: TGCAGTGCTGGGGAGGATGGCTACACCTTC. It specifies CSAGEDGYTF. The rearrangement uses TRBV20-1 and TRBJ1-2, with unresolved D. The germline V gene has CDR1 DFQATT and CDR2 SNEGSKA (reference sequence). V gave up 5 bases and J gave up 6 bases, with 7 bases separating them. The CDR3 extends over 10 amino acids.

The genes are TRBV20-1 and TRBJ2-3; D gene uncertain. The germline V gene has CDR1 DFQATT and CDR2 SNEGSKA (reference sequence). The length of the CDR3 is 15 residues. Trimming removed 0 bases at V and 0 bases at J, with 10 bases between. The CDR3 reads CSARDPGLSTDTQYF. The CDR3 coding sequence is TGCAGTGCTAGAGATCCCGGATTAAGCACAGATACGCAGTATTTT.

The chain carries TRBV2 and TRBJ2-7; D tentatively reads TRBD1 or TRBD2 (5 bases each). V lost 3 bases to trimming and J lost 2 bases, with 11 bases between them. The germline V gene has CDR1 SNHLY and CDR2 FYNNEI. The CDR3 consists of 14 residues. CDR3 nucleotides: TGTGCCAGCAGTGATCAGGGAGCTACCTACGAGCAGTACTTC. It translates to CASSDQGATYEQYF.

The genes are TRBV24-1 and TRBJ2-1; the match to TRBD1 covers 8 bases. Germline V gene data show CDR1 as KGHDR and CDR2 as SFDVKD. The V segment lost 4 bases and the J segment 9 bases; nucleotides outside the gene matches: 4. There are 13 residues in the CDR3. CDR3 nucleotides: TGTGCCACCAGTGACCGAACAGGGGGTGAGCAGTTCTTC. Amino acids: CATSDRTGGEQFF.

This clonotype has only a few counts. This chain uses TRBV2 with TRBJ2-1, with D perhaps matching TRBD1 (6 bases). V dropped 2 bases and J dropped 6 bases, with 8 bases sitting between them. This CDR3 comprises 13 residues. Germline V gene data show CDR1 as SNHLY and CDR2 as FYNNEI. The CDR3 is CASSENRVNEQFF. Here the CDR3 DNA reads TGTGCCAGCAGTGAAAACAGGGTCAATGAGCAGTTCTTC.

Only a few counts were recorded for this clonotype. The chain couples TRBV5-6 to TRBJ1-1; no clear D. CDR3 length: 12 amino acids. Trimming took 5 bases from V and 6 from J, leaving 11 bases between them. Germline CDR1 and CDR2: SGHDT and YYEEEE. CDR3: CASSTTVSEAFF. CDR3 bases: TGTGCCAGCAGTACAACCGTCTCTGAAGCTTTCTTT. Looking up the rest from reference TRBV5-6 and TRBJ1-1 gives the full variable domain: DAGVTQSPTHLIKTRGQQVTLRCSPKSGHDTVSWYQQALGQGPQFIFQYYEEEERQRGNFPDRFSGHQFPNYSSELNVNALLLGDSALYLCASSTTVSEAFFGQGTRLTVV.

This clonotype turned up a few times. This chain uses TRBV24-1 with TRBJ2-3, with D unclear. Germline values: CDR1 KGHDR, CDR2 SFDVKD. The CDR3 loop spans 14 amino acids. V was pared by 4 bases and J by 3 bases, with 10 bases between. Here the CDR3 reads CATSDPRRTDTQYF. The CDR3 DNA reads TGTGCCACCAGTGACCCCCGCCGGACAGATACGCAGTATTTT.

Of note for this clonotype: At one boundary the junction diverges from the germline segment, which might be a read error. The rearrangement joins TRBV12-3 or TRBV12-4 to TRBJ2-7, with 8 nucleotides matching TRBD1. The CDR3 runs to 15 residues. In DNA, the CDR3 is TGTGCCAGCAATCCGTTGACAGGGGAAGCCTACGAGCAGCACTTC. Its translation: CASNPLTGEAYEQHF.

Many counts were recorded for this clonotype. The chain is built from TRBV20-1 and TRBJ1-1, with D perhaps matching TRBD1 (5 bases). V was clipped by 3 bases and J by 4 bases, with 12 bases between them. Germline lookup yields CDR1 DFQATT and CDR2 SNEGSKA (reference sequence). This CDR3 has 13 residues. CDR3 loop: CSASWGYGTEAFF. As DNA, the CDR3 is TGCAGTGCTAGCTGGGGGTACGGCACTGAAGCTTTCTTT.

This clonotype came up a few times. The chain has TRBV27 and TRBJ2-7; no definite D call. The V gene lost 5 bases and the J gene lost 4 bases, with 15 bases spanning the gap. Germline V gene sequence: CDR1 MNHEY, CDR2 SMNVEV (reference sequence). The CDR3 has 14 amino acids. The CDR3 sequence is CASSPDPGQYEQYF. CDR3 DNA: TGTGCCAGCAGTCCCGACCCTGGGCAGTACGAGCAGTACTTC.

This clonotype was counted at least ten times. The chain is built from TRBV20-1 and TRBJ1-1, with D tentatively TRBD1 (5 bases). The germline CDR1 and CDR2 sequences are DFQATT and SNEGSKA (reference sequence). The CDR3 consists of 12 residues. V lost 3 bases and J 6 bases, leaving 11 bases between the germline ends. The DNA for the CDR3 is TGCAGTGCTAGGGGGGTGTTGGCTGAAGCTTTCTTT. Translating gives CSARGVLAEAFF.

The rearrangement uses TRBV28 and TRBJ1-5; no firm D call. V shed 8 bases and J shed 3 bases, with 8 bases lying between them. The CDR3 runs to 12 residues. In germline, CDR1 is MDHEN, CDR2 SYDVKM. CDR3 loop: CASYQSNQPQHF. The CDR3 nucleotides read TGTGCCAGCTACCAGTCCAATCAGCCCCAGCATTTT. Using reference TRBV28 and TRBJ1-5 for the parts outside the CDR3, the full variable domain is DVKVTQSSRYLVKRTGEKVFLECVQDMDHENMFWYRQDPGLGLRLIYFSYDVKMKEKGDIPEGYSVSREKKERFSLILESASTNQTSMYLCASYQSNQPQHFGDGTRLSIL.